Below, 10 T cell receptor beta chains from the same sample are listed, as sequenced in a study of blood T cell repertoires in COVID-19. The assay was immunoSEQ multiplex PCR, and TCRdb's table has in-frame clones only and misses some. The sample shows around 270,000 clones, around 87% of them seen only once. The source material was peripheral blood. The receptors here all came from a woman in her 50s with acute or convalescent COVID-19.

The chain links TRBV6-5 to TRBJ2-5; 9 bases match TRBD1. The CDR3 is made up of 15 amino acids. With V trimmed by 6 bases and J by 7 bases, 12 bases remained unmatched. Germline V gene lookup returns CDR1 MNHEY and CDR2 SVGAGI. The CDR3 spells CASRTAGTGSGTQYF. In nucleotides, the CDR3 is TGTGCCAGCAGGACCGCCGGGACAGGGTCAGGGACCCAGTACTTC.

V is TRBV11-2 and J is TRBJ2-3; 10 bases fit TRBD2. CDR1 is SGHAT and CDR2 is FQNNGV in the germline V gene. Germline trimming cut 7 bases from V and 6 bases from J; bases unmatched to any gene: 16. The CDR3 contains 17 residues. CDR3 DNA sequence: TGTGCCAGCACCCCAACCGGGACTAGCGTAGTGCGGGATACGCAGTATTTT. It codes for CASTPTGTSVVRDTQYF.

The CDR3 loop reads CATSRDRVGSGQETQYF. As DNA, the CDR3 is TGTGCCACCAGCAGAGATCGGGTCGGGAGTGGTCAAGAGACCCAGTACTTC. The chain employs TRBV15 and TRBJ2-5, with D tentatively TRBD2 (6 bases). Per the germline V gene, CDR1 is LNHNV and CDR2 is YYDKDF (reference sequence). The CDR3 has 17 residues. Trimming pared 0 bases from V and 2 bases from J, leaving 16 bases between.

As for this clone: A read error may account for a junction end that differs from germline. V gene TRBV5-1 combines with J gene TRBJ2-1, with 7 bases matching TRBD1. The germline V gene has CDR1 SGHRS and CDR2 YFSETQ. The CDR3 is 14 amino acids. The DNA of the CDR3 is TGCACCAGCAGCTTGGGGGACAGATACAATGAGCAGTTCTTC. Its protein is CTSSLGDRYNEQFF.

This chain uses TRBV7-2 with TRBJ2-1; D is possibly TRBD2 (6 bases). Trimming removed 5 bases at V and 8 bases at J, with 19 bases between. CDR1 and CDR2 (germline): SGHTA, FQGNSA. This CDR3 is built from 15 residues. Here the CDR3 reads CASSQRRGAGDEQFF. The CDR3 nucleotides read TGTGCCAGCAGCCAAAGGAGGGGAGCTGGAGATGAGCAGTTCTTC. The complete variable domain, with remaining parts taken from reference TRBV7-2 and TRBJ2-1, reads GAGVSQSPSNKVTEKGKDVELRCDPISGHTALYWYRQSLGQGLEFLIYFQGNSAPDKSGLPSDRFSAERTGGSVSTLTIQRTQQEDSAVYLCASSQRRGAGDEQFFGPGTRLTVL.

This clone was seen only once. The chain couples TRBV5-1 to TRBJ2-2, with D perhaps TRBD2 (5 bases). Trimming cost V 4 bases and J 5 bases, with 12 bases left between them. Per the germline V gene, CDR1 is SGHRS and CDR2 is YFSETQ. This CDR3 is 14 amino acids long. The DNA of the CDR3 is TGCGCCAGCAGCCCCCCTAGCCGGACCGGGGAGCTGTTTTTT. Translation: CASSPPSRTGELFF.

The chain combines TRBV2 with TRBJ1-4, with 8 bases lining up with TRBD1. J gave up 8 bases and V 4 bases, and 3 bases lay outside the gene matches. Looked up from germline, CDR1 is SNHLY and CDR2 is FYNNEI. The CDR3 consists of 13 residues. Written as DNA, the CDR3 is TGTGCCAGCAGTGGGACAGGGTACGAAAAACTGTTTTTT. Amino acids: CASSGTGYEKLFF.

The chain links TRBV2 to TRBJ1-1; D unresolved. Per the germline V gene, CDR1 is SNHLY and CDR2 is FYNNEI. The CDR3 loop spans 14 amino acids. V was clipped by 6 bases and J by 2 bases, with 13 bases between them. Here the CDR3 reads CASSPDEGNTEAFF. The CDR3 nucleotides read TGTGCCAGCAGCCCTGACGAGGGTAACACTGAAGCTTTCTTT.

CDR3 nucleotides: TGTGCCAGCAGCTCTTCGGCAGATACGCAGTATTTT. This translates into CASSSSADTQYF. The rearrangement links TRBV13 to TRBJ2-3; D is ambiguous. CDR1 and CDR2 (germline): PRHDT, FYEKMQ (reference sequence). The CDR3 sequence is 12 residues long. Trimming removed 4 bases from V and 4 bases from J, with 6 bases in between.

The chain has TRBV28 and TRBJ1-1; a weak D match, TRBD1 (5 bases). Germline V lookup: CDR1 MDHEN, CDR2 SYDVKM. This CDR3 contains 14 residues. Trimming took off 6 bases at V and 2 bases at J, with 13 bases between the two ends. In nucleotides, the CDR3 is TGTGCCAGCAGATCAGGGTGGCGCAACACTGAAGCTTTCTTT. This codes for CASRSGWRNTEAFF.